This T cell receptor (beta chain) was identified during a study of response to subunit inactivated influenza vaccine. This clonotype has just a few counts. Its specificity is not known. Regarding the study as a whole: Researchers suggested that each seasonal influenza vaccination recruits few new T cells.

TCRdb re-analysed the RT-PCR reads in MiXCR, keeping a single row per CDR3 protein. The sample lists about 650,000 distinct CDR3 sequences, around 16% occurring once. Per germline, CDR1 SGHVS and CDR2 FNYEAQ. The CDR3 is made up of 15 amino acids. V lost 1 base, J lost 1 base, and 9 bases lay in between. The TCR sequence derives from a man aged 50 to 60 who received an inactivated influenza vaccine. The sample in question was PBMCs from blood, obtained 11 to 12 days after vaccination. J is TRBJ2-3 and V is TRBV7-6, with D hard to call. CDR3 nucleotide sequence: TGTGCCAGCAGCTTAGTACGGGTAGGCACAGATACGCAGTATTTT. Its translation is CASSLVRVGTDTQYF.